The rows below give T cell receptor beta chains drawn from one sample of a study of blood T cell repertoires in COVID-19. Clones were read by immunoSEQ multiplex PCR, and TCRdb kept only the in-frame ones, dropping some. The sample consists of 35,000 to 50,000 clones, roughly 85% of them appearing once. The source material was peripheral blood. All receptors derive from a woman in her sixties or seventies in a cohort sampled during active COVID-19. CDR3s include the opening cysteine and the closing phenylalanine or tryptophan. A D gene is named only where the DNA matches it firmly. Size is stated for part of the rows, as once, few or many counts, or as a class when the clone is expanded.

cdr3_length	v_call	clone_size	j_call	d_call	cdr3_aa	cdr3_nt
16	TRBV5-5	NA	TRBJ1-6	NA	CASSLVRQVYNSPLHF	TGTGCCAGCAGCTTAGTTCGACAGGTCTATAATTCACCCCTCCACTTT
14	TRBV5-1	NA	TRBJ1-6	NA	CASSLDGAGSPLHF	TGCGCCAGCAGCTTGGATGGAGCTGGCTCACCCCTCCACTTT
17	TRBV5-1	NA	TRBJ2-5	NA	CASSLGVGQVHQETQYF	TGCGCCAGCAGCTTGGGGGTAGGTCAGGTGCACCAAGAGACCCAGTACTTC
13	TRBV19	NA	TRBJ2-1	NA	CASSIRVNNEQFF	TGTGCCAGTAGTATACGGGTAAACAATGAGCAGTTCTTC
18	TRBV27	NA	TRBJ2-1	NA	CASSYRVPSGISYNEQFF	TGTGCCAGCAGTTATCGGGTTCCTTCAGGGATCTCCTACAATGAGCAGTTCTTC
14	TRBV28	NA	TRBJ1-2	TRBD1	CASSSGQGTGGYTF	TGTGCCAGCAGTTCTGGTCAGGGGACAGGGGGCTACACCTTC
15	TRBV19	NA	TRBJ2-7	TRBD2	CASSMVLAGRHEQYF	TGTGCCAGTAGTATGGTACTAGCGGGTAGACACGAGCAGTACTTC
18	TRBV7-8	NA	TRBJ2-2	TRBD1	CASSLRDRGRELAGELFF	TGTGCCAGCAGCTTACGTGACAGGGGGCGCGAATTGGCCGGGGAGCTGTTTTTT
15	TRBV5-1	NA	TRBJ2-7	TRBD1	CASSLGGTGTYEQYF	TGCGCCAGCAGCTTAGGTGGGACAGGGACGTACGAGCAGTACTTC
15	TRBV28	NA	TRBJ2-1	NA	CASSLSGGTYNEQFF	TGTGCCAGCAGTCTTAGCGGAGGAACCTACAATGAGCAGTTCTTC
19	TRBV3-1/TRBV3-2	NA	TRBJ2-7	TRBD1	CASSQVFEGQGYPPYEQYF	TGTGCCAGCAGCCAAGTTTTTGAAGGACAGGGGTACCCCCCCTACGAGCAGTACTTC
14	TRBV6-2/TRBV6-3	NA	TRBJ2-6	NA	CASSRGGGANVLTF	TGTGCCAGCAGCCGTGGGGGCGGGGCCAACGTCCTGACTTTC
14	TRBV28	NA	TRBJ1-5	TRBD1	CASSPGQALQPQHF	TGTGCCAGCAGCCCCGGACAGGCTCTTCAGCCCCAGCATTTT
14	TRBV27	NA	TRBJ1-5	NA	CASSLSGAPQPQHF	TGTGCCAGCAGTTTATCGGGAGCGCCCCAGCCCCAGCATTTT
14	TRBV7-8	NA	TRBJ2-1	NA	CASSSSQGLYEQFF	TGTGCCAGCAGCTCAAGTCAGGGGCTATATGAGCAGTTCTTC
14	TRBV2	NA	TRBJ1-5	TRBD1	CASLPGQGNQPQHF	TGTGCCAGCCTTCCGGGACAGGGCAATCAGCCCCAGCATTTT
13	TRBV14	NA	TRBJ1-1	TRBD1	CASSARGNSVAFF	TGTGCCAGCAGCGCCAGGGGGAATTCGGTAGCTTTCTTT
16	TRBV18	NA	TRBJ2-5	TRBD2	CASSFGIAGAQETQYF	TGTGCCAGCTCATTCGGGATAGCGGGAGCCCAAGAGACCCAGTACTTC
14	TRBV20-1	NA	TRBJ2-7	NA	CSASAGRLSYEQYF	TGCAGTGCTAGTGCAGGGCGTCTGTCCTACGAGCAGTACTTC
13	TRBV5-1	NA	TRBJ2-2	NA	CASSPLGGGELFF	TGCGCCAGCAGCCCCTTAGGGGGCGGGGAGCTGTTTTTT
19	TRBV3-1/TRBV3-2	NA	TRBJ2-1	TRBD2	CASSRRLAGGPSSYNEQFF	TGTGCCAGCAGCCGCAGACTAGCGGGAGGGCCCAGCTCCTACAATGAGCAGTTCTTC
14	TRBV2	NA	TRBJ2-5	TRBD1	CASRAGTADETQYF	TGTGCCAGCAGAGCCGGGACAGCCGACGAGACCCAGTACTTC
12	TRBV30	NA	TRBJ2-1	NA	CACSGTGNEQFF	TGTGCCTGTAGCGGGACAGGGAATGAGCAGTTCTTC
16	TRBV28	NA	TRBJ2-3	TRBD1	CASSSYRGRGTDTQYF	TGTGCCAGCAGTTCTTACAGGGGGCGCGGCACAGATACGCAGTATTTT
15	TRBV18	NA	TRBJ2-1	NA	CASSPPSRGDNEQFF	TGTGCCAGCTCACCACCGAGTAGGGGTGACAATGAGCAGTTCTTC
13	TRBV7-9	NA	TRBJ2-1	TRBD2	CASSLGGTIEQFF	TGTGCCAGCAGCTTAGGCGGGACTATCGAGCAGTTCTTC
16	TRBV28	NA	TRBJ1-4	NA	CASSFQGVASNEKLFF	TGTGCCAGCAGTTTCCAGGGCGTTGCGTCTAATGAAAAACTGTTTTTT
14	TRBV11-2	NA	TRBJ1-1	NA	CASIHRDQNTEAFF	TGTGCCAGCATCCACAGGGACCAGAACACTGAAGCTTTCTTT
16	TRBV28	NA	TRBJ2-2	TRBD2	CASTYAGGAGTGELFF	TGTGCCAGCACCTACGCGGGGGGGGCGGGCACCGGGGAGCTGTTTTTT
17	TRBV5-6	NA	TRBJ2-3	TRBD2	CASSLAPPSGFTDTQYF	TGTGCCAGCAGCTTGGCCCCCCCTAGCGGGTTCACAGATACGCAGTATTTT
12	TRBV4-1	NA	TRBJ2-4	NA	CASSQGPNIQYF	TGCGCCAGCAGCCAAGGGCCAAACATTCAGTACTTC
13	TRBV7-2	medium-sized	TRBJ1-5	NA	CASSLTDKLPQHF	TGTGCCAGCAGCTTAACAGACAAGCTGCCCCAGCATTTT
13	TRBV19	NA	TRBJ2-5	NA	CASRDQGLETQYF	TGTGCCAGTAGAGATCAGGGTCTGGAGACCCAGTACTTC
16	TRBV28	NA	TRBJ2-7	TRBD1	CASSLLTGPSSYEQYF	TGTGCCAGCAGTTTACTGACAGGGCCAAGCTCCTACGAGCAGTACTTC
15	TRBV2	NA	TRBJ2-7	TRBD2	CAIGLAGELRGEQYF	TGTGCCATCGGACTAGCGGGAGAACTACGCGGCGAGCAGTACTTC
16	TRBV6-6	NA	TRBJ1-2	TRBD1	CASSLKDRVWVYGYTF	TGTGCCAGCAGTCTAAAGGACAGGGTTTGGGTATATGGCTACACCTTC
14	TRBV11-3	NA	TRBJ2-7	TRBD2	CASSPPGRAYEQYF	TGTGCCAGCAGCCCCCCAGGGAGGGCCTACGAGCAGTACTTC
16	TRBV5-4	NA	TRBJ2-5	NA	CASSLASGAGRETQYF	TGTGCCAGCAGCTTGGCCTCGGGAGCTGGGAGAGAGACCCAGTACTTC
14	TRBV6-5	NA	TRBJ2-7	TRBD2	CASSPRGLANEQYF	TGTGCCAGCAGTCCGAGGGGACTAGCGAACGAGCAGTACTTC
14	TRBV7-2	once	TRBJ1-6	TRBD1	CASSSGTENSPLHF	TGTGCCAGCAGCTCCGGGACAGAGAATTCACCCCTCCACTTT
15	TRBV7-8	NA	TRBJ1-2	TRBD1	CASSLATQGAGGYTF	TGTGCCAGCAGCTTAGCCACACAGGGGGCAGGAGGCTACACCTTC
13	TRBV27	NA	TRBJ2-7	NA	CASRTQAGSEQYF	TGTGCCAGCAGGACCCAGGCGGGATCCGAGCAGTACTTC
15	TRBV5-1	NA	TRBJ2-3	NA	CASSLAPGGTDTQYF	TGCGCCAGCAGCTTGGCCCCAGGGGGCACAGATACGCAGTATTTT
14	TRBV10-2	NA	TRBJ1-2	NA	CASTREGGTYGYTF	TGCGCCAGCACCCGTGAAGGGGGAACCTATGGCTACACCTTC
14	TRBV28	NA	TRBJ2-5	TRBD1	CASSATGPQETQYF	TGTGCCAGCAGTGCGACAGGGCCCCAAGAGACCCAGTACTTC
15	TRBV4-1	once	TRBJ2-3	NA	CASSHLFTGTDTQYF	TGCGCCAGCAGCCACTTGTTCACGGGCACAGATACGCAGTATTTT
14	TRBV9	NA	TRBJ2-5	NA	CASAAGNVQETQYF	TGTGCCAGCGCGGCAGGGAACGTCCAAGAGACCCAGTACTTC
15	TRBV3-1/TRBV3-2	NA	TRBJ2-4	TRBD2	CASSRGGVGKNIQYF	TGTGCCAGCAGCCGGGGGGGAGTAGGCAAAAACATTCAGTACTTC
15	TRBV18	once	TRBJ2-3	TRBD1	CASSPQGTGTDTQYF	TGTGCCAGCTCACCACAAGGGACAGGCACAGATACGCAGTATTTT
13	TRBV28	once	TRBJ1-2	NA	CASSLTANYGYTF	TGTGCCAGCAGTTTAACGGCTAACTATGGCTACACCTTC
15	TRBV10-2	NA	TRBJ2-3	NA	CASSESPTSTDTQYF	TGCGCCAGCAGTGAGTCACCAACAAGCACAGATACGCAGTATTTT
16	TRBV28	NA	TRBJ2-5	TRBD1	CASSSAPGQGLETQYF	TGTGCCAGCAGTTCTGCCCCGGGACAGGGTTTGGAGACCCAGTACTTC
15	TRBV20-1	NA	TRBJ2-3	NA	CSASKPGEGTDTQYF	TGCAGTGCTAGTAAACCGGGAGAAGGGACAGATACGCAGTATTTT
18	TRBV4-1	few	TRBJ2-2	TRBD2	CASSQGSLAGATTGELFF	TGCGCCAGCAGCCAAGGGTCCCTAGCGGGAGCGACCACCGGGGAGCTGTTTTTT
16	TRBV5-4	NA	TRBJ2-3	TRBD2	CASSLEGLAGGRTQYF	TGTGCCAGCAGCTTGGAAGGACTAGCGGGAGGGCGTACGCAGTATTTT
13	TRBV6-6	NA	TRBJ2-2	NA	CASSYALTGELFF	TGTGCCAGCAGTTACGCACTCACCGGGGAGCTGTTTTTT
13	TRBV9	NA	TRBJ1-2	TRBD1	CASSPGDREAYTF	TGTGCCAGCAGCCCCGGGGACAGGGAAGCCTACACCTTC
14	TRBV10-3	once	TRBJ2-2	NA	CAISGTINTGELFF	TGTGCCATCAGTGGGACAATTAACACCGGGGAGCTGTTTTTT
15	TRBV30	once	TRBJ1-1	TRBD1	CAWSALWDGQAEAFF	TGTGCCTGGAGTGCCCTTTGGGATGGACAGGCTGAAGCTTTCTTT